The rows below give T cell receptor beta chains drawn from one sample of a study of cytomegalovirus exposure and HLA in healthy donors. Using immunoSEQ multiplex PCR, the repertoire was profiled, and TCRdb retains in-frame clones only, with some absent. This table holds some 78,000 clones, under 80% found once. The specimen was PBMCs. The receptors here all came from a man in his forties in good health and CMV-seropositive. CDR3s include the opening cysteine and the closing phenylalanine or tryptophan.

cdr3_aa	v_call	j_call
CASSPSGTGGNQPQHF	TRBV27	TRBJ1-5
CASSLRGRANEQFF	TRBV5-4	TRBJ2-1
CATTSGRSSNQPQHF	TRBV15	TRBJ1-5
CASSYRGTNYGYTF	TRBV6-5	TRBJ1-2
CASSSWGQGARQETQYF	TRBV5-5	TRBJ2-5
CASSPAGETQYF	TRBV28	TRBJ2-5
CASREQGATVPDTQYF	TRBV5-1	TRBJ2-3
CASVTTGATNEKLFF	TRBV19	TRBJ1-4
CASSLTGPYEQYF	TRBV6-1	-
CASSLEGGGNQPQHF	TRBV7-2	TRBJ1-5
CASSSAGARETQYF	TRBV5-1	TRBJ2-5
CAWSPPWTARDGYTF	TRBV30	TRBJ1-2
CASRRFGGVSGNTIYF	TRBV19	TRBJ1-3
CASSALEAFF	TRBV28	TRBJ1-1
CASSDSSSGGENEQFF	TRBV6-4	TRBJ2-1
CSVTLGERVDTDTQYF	TRBV29-1	TRBJ2-3
CASSQVYTGGTTDTQYF	TRBV4-2	TRBJ2-3
CASSVESGTANTGELFF	TRBV9	TRBJ2-2
CASSLGLAGRHTDTQYF	TRBV5-4	TRBJ2-3
CASSYPGQDYGYTF	TRBV6-6	TRBJ1-2
CASSQAGLDIQYF	TRBV5-4	TRBJ2-4
CASSILGGSYGYTF	TRBV19	TRBJ1-2
CASSIVGRSNEQFF	TRBV19	TRBJ2-1
CASSLSRAGLLEQYF	TRBV27	TRBJ2-7
CAWSVLRSTDTQYF	TRBV30	TRBJ2-3
CASSFRDSYNSPLHF	TRBV7-2	TRBJ1-6
CASSLRDIAYEQYF	TRBV5-6	-
CAISESRQKGTGELFF	TRBV10-3	TRBJ2-2
CASSLLTSGSTLEQFF	TRBV28	TRBJ2-1
CASSAGTGETQYF	TRBV19	TRBJ2-5
CASSLEQNEQFF	TRBV7-9	TRBJ2-1
CASSLPRGRAQGNTGELFF	TRBV7-2	TRBJ2-2
CASSRPLGTDTQYF	TRBV7-2	TRBJ2-3
CASTFWVRDTDTQYF	TRBV7-2	TRBJ2-3
CASSPLAGEIYEQYF	TRBV28	TRBJ2-7
CASSPGEAGRWETQYF	TRBV7-9	TRBJ2-5
CASGEGRVNQPQHF	TRBV28	TRBJ1-5
CASKIRGSSYEQYF	TRBV6-5	TRBJ2-7
CAWRITGLAGATDTQYF	TRBV30	TRBJ2-3
CASSPRRGDYNEQFF	TRBV18	TRBJ2-1
CASRFVTGVGHGYTF	TRBV23-1	TRBJ1-2
CASSQDPLMPLEQYF	TRBV4-2	TRBJ2-7
CASSYRGHYGYTF	TRBV6-5	TRBJ1-2
CASSLTTNIEAFF	TRBV7-9	TRBJ1-1
CASSFEKGPYGYTF	TRBV6-1	TRBJ1-2
CASSPPRDTLNIQYF	TRBV18	TRBJ2-4